What follows describes a single T cell receptor beta chain. Its antigen is undetermined. This entry belongs to a study of OX40 agonist ivuxolimab in advanced cancers. Study-wide results and limits: Antigens targeted by the expanded peripheral T cells were not determined.

Germline V CDR1 and CDR2: MDHEN, SYDVKM. V lost 7 bases to trimming and J lost 1 base, with 8 bases between them. The CDR3 is made up of 13 amino acids. This table comes from immunoSEQ multiplex PCR, and its TCRdb copy is limited to in-frame clones, with some not included. The sample consists of about 62,000 clones, 75% to 85% of them appearing once. The V gene is TRBV28, the J gene TRBJ1-3; no definite D call. The source of this sequence is an adult with an advanced solid tumor such as melanoma, head and neck, liver or kidney cancer. The sequencing here drew on CD4+ or CD8+ T cells sorted from blood, taken in a trial of the OX40 agonist ivuxolimab. The CDR3 DNA sequence: TGTGCCAGCACCACGGAGTCTGGAAACACCATATATTTT. Amino acids: CASTTESGNTIYF. Full variable domain (rest looked up from reference TRBV28 and TRBJ1-3): DVKVTQSSRYLVKRTGEKVFLECVQDMDHENMFWYRQDPGLGLRLIYFSYDVKMKEKGDIPEGYSVSREKKERFSLILESASTNQTSMYLCASTTESGNTIYFGEGSWLTVV.